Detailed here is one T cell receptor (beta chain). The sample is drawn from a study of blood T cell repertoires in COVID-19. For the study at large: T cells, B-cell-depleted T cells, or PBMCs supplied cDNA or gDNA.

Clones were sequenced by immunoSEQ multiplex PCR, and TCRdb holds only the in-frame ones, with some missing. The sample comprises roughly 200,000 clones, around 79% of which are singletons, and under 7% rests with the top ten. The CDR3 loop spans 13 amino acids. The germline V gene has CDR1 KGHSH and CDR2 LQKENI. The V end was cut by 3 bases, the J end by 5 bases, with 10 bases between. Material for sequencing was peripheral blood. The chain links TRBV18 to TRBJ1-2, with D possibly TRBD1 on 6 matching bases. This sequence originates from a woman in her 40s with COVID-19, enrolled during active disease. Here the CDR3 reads CASSPPDSYGYTF. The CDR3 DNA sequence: TGTGCCAGCTCACCCCCGGACAGTTATGGCTACACCTTC.